This T cell receptor (beta chain) was captured by sequencing in a study of OX40 agonist ivuxolimab in advanced cancers. The study, taken as a whole, reports: Relatively little clonal expansion, among the lowest observed, appeared in partial responders at 0.1-3.0 mg/kg. Among T cells, CD8+ cells averaged more expanded clones than CD4+ cells. Researchers did not establish what antigens the expanded peripheral T cells target.

The CDR3 is 19 residues long. V gave up 2 bases and J gave up 0 bases; unmatched junction bases: 14. Germline V gene sequence: CDR1 SGHTA, CDR2 FQGNSA. TCRdb keeps only in-frame clones here, not all; method: immunoSEQ multiplex PCR. The sample shows 60,000 to 80,000 clones, approximately 80% of them seen only once. This clone was detected a few times. Its cognate antigen is unknown. This chain connects TRBV7-2 to TRBJ2-3, with 7 positions matching TRBD2. This receptor was obtained from an adult with an advanced solid tumor such as melanoma, head and neck, liver or kidney cancer. The starting material was CD4+ or CD8+ T cells sorted from blood, obtained in a trial of the OX40 agonist ivuxolimab. The CDR3: CASSLFLQTSGGSTDTQYF. CDR3 DNA: TGTGCCAGCAGCTTATTTCTTCAAACCTCGGGAGGTAGCACAGATACGCAGTATTTT.